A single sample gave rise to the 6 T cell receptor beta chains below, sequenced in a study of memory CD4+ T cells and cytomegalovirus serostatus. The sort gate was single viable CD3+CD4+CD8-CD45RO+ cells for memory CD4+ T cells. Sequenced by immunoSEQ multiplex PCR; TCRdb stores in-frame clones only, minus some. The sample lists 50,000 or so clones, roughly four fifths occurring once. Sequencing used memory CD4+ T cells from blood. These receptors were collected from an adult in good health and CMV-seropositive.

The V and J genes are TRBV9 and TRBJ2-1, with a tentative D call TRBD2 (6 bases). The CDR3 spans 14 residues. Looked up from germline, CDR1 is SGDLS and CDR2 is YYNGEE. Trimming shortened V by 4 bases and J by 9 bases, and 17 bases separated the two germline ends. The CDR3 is CASSSLISGLEQFF. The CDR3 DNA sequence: TGTGCCAGCAGCTCCCTAATTAGCGGCCTTGAGCAGTTCTTC.

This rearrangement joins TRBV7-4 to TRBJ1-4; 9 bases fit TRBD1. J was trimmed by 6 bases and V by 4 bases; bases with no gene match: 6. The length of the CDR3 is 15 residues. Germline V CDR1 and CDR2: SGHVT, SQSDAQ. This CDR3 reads CASSSRTGADEKLFF. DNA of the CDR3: TGTGCCAGCAGCTCCAGGACAGGGGCTGATGAAAAACTGTTTTTT.

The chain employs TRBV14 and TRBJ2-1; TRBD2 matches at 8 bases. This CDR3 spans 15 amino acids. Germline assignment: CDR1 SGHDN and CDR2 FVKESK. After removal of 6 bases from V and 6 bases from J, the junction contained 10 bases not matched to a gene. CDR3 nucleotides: TGTGCCAGCAGTCGATTGACTAGCGTGCCCAATGAGCAGTTCTTC. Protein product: CASSRLTSVPNEQFF.

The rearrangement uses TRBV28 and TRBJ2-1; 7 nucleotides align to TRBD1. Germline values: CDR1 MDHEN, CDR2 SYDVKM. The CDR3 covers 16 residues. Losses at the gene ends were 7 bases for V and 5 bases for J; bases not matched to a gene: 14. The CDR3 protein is CASTRGGQGYNNEQFF. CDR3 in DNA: TGTGCCAGCACTAGAGGGGGCCAGGGGTACAACAATGAGCAGTTCTTC.

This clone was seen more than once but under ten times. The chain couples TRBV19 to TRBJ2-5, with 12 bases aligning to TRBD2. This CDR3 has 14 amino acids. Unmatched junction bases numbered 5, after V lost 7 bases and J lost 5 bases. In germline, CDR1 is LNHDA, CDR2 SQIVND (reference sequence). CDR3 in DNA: TGTGCCAGTAAGGGACTAGCGGGTCATGAGACCCAGTACTTC. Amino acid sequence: CASKGLAGHETQYF.

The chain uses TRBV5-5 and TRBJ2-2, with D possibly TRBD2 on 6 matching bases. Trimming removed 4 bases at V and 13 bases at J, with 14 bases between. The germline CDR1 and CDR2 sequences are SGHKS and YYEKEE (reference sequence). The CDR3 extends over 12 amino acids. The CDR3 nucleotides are TGTGCCAGCAGCGCCCGGAGGGGAGCGCTGTTTTTT. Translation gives CASSARRGALFF.